Here is one T cell receptor (beta chain) with its context. Its target antigen remains unknown. Qualities for individual bases were not recorded, and no much larger clone is one base off. The sample originates from a study of T-cell reconstitution after alpha-beta-depleted transplantation in children (dated by TCRdb to the mid-2010s). For context, the study as a whole: The study quantitatively tracked T-cell immune reconstitution after TCRalphabeta/CD19-depleted allogeneic hematopoietic cell transplantation in children using TCR repertoire profiling.

There are 13 amino acids in the CDR3, from cysteine to phenylalanine inclusive. CDR3 DNA is the only sequence kept; it has 39 bases, read in frame from the first base. Cut back by 6 bases and 4 bases, the V and J ends lie 12 bases apart. CDR1 and CDR2, looked up from the germline V gene, are MDHEN and SYDVKM. Libraries were made using PCR. Sequencer: Illumina HiSeq 2500. To normalize quantification of the TCRbeta repertoire, the TCR libraries were built with molecular barcoding that relied on unique molecular identifiers. The raw public data were reprocessed by TCRdb itself: fastp quality trimming at Q25, MiXCR clonotype calling, in-frame beta chains only. Records with the same CDR3 protein are collapsed into one entry carrying the most frequent genes and DNA. The sample has around 370,000 distinct CDR3 sequences on record, approximately 10% of them singletons. The ten most abundant clones make up more than 2% of the sample.

This specimen consisted of PBMCs from the stem cell graft donor, obtained from the stem cell graft. The sequence is built from TRBV28 and TRBJ2-5, with no confidently assigned D gene. The clonotype originates from a human donor who donated a stem cell graft to a child with acute lymphoblastic leukemia. CDR3 loop: CASSPRGRETQYF. The DNA sequence is given as TGTGCCAGCAGCCCCCGAGGACGAGAGACCCAGTACTTC.